The T cell receptor (beta chain) described here comes from a study of cytomegalovirus exposure and HLA in healthy donors. Points from the study as a whole: A later analysis, which compared TCR beta chains of equal frequency, found the HLA-associated ones more clonally expanded. Overall, roughly 170 TCR beta chains were annotated as cytomegalovirus-associated. Confirmation was obtained in vitro that three CMV-associated chains are specific for CMV antigens.

The primer mix had 60 Vbeta and 13 Jbeta primers. Libraries were prepared by immunoSEQ multiplex PCR; TCRdb keeps only in-frame clonotypes and omits some of them. Found here are 150,000 to 200,000 clones, roughly 12% of them singletons; the top ten hold over 6.5%. As regards this clone: Antigen unknown.

The CDR3 covers 15 residues. Per germline, CDR1 MNHEY and CDR2 SMNVEV (reference sequence). V lost 3 bases, J lost 6 bases, and 7 bases stayed unmatched. The chain uses TRBV27 and TRBJ2-1; TRBD2 agrees at 8 bases. Sequenced sample: PBMCs. The TCR originated in a man aged 50 to 60 in good health and CMV-seropositive. CDR3 nucleotide sequence: TGTGCCAGCAGTTTCATAGCGGGGTCACCCAATGAGCAGTTCTTC. The encoded protein is CASSFIAGSPNEQFF.